The present TCR beta chain was sequenced within a study of blood T cell repertoires in COVID-19. Study-level information: Samples came from the United States, Italy and Spain, spanning acute and convalescent COVID-19.

Authors' analysis steps: For nucleated cells, counts were estimated from reference gene primer amplification. Method: immunoSEQ multiplex PCR; TCRdb's copy keeps in-frame clones and lacks some. For V, J and clone size, that table is used; D and trimming come from the DNA. The sample records 250,000 to 300,000 clones, roughly 86% being singletons. CDR1 and CDR2 (germline): MNHEY, SVGAGI. Trimming removed 10 bases from V and 6 bases from J; junction bases left unmatched: 11. The CDR3 is 15 residues long. Cohort allocation depended upon clinical history that participants reported. The chain joins TRBV6-5 to TRBJ2-3; 12 bases agree with TRBD2. The sequenced sample consisted of PBMCs or T cells enriched from blood (not recorded which). The receptor's source is a young woman who had recovered from COVID-19. The CDR3 sequence: CATVSSGRAGDTQYF. DNA for the CDR3: TGTGCCACCGTGTCTAGCGGGAGGGCCGGGGATACGCAGTATTTT.